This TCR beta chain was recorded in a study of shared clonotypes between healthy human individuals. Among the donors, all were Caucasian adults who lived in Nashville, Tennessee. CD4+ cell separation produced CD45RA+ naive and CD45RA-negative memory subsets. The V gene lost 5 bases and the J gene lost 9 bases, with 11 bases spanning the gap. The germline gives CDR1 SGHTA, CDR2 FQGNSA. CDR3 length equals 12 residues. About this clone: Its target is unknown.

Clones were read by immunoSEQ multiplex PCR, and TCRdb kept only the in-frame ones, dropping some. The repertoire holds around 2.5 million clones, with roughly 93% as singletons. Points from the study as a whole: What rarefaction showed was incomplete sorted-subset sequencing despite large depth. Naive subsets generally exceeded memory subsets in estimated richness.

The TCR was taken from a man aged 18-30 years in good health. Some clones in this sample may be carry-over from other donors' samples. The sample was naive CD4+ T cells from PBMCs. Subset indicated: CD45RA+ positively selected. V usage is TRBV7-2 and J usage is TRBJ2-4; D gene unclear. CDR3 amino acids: CASSPIRSIQYF. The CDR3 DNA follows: TGTGCCAGCAGCCCGATAAGGAGCATTCAGTACTTC.